These 32 T cell receptor beta chains were sequenced from one sample in a study of T cells in Graves' hyperthyroidism and ophthalmopathy. Amplification of TCR beta CDR3 regions used RNA as the template. An initial round of RT-PCR targeting the TCR CDR3 relied on the HTBI primer set. Each CDR3 protein gets one entry after TCRdb re-called the multiplex PCR reads with MiXCR. Altogether 450,000 to 600,000 distinct CDR3 sequences are present, 15% to 20% being singletons, with the ten largest covering 45% to 50%. The specimen sequenced was blood. Receptors were obtained from a man between 35 and 55 years old with Graves' ophthalmopathy.

This clonotype was recorded many times. V is TRBV5-1 and J is TRBJ2-2, with 15 bases matching TRBD2. CDR1 is SGHRS and CDR2 is YFSETQ in the germline V gene. The CDR3 length is 17 residues. V dropped 3 bases and J dropped 3; count of bases not matched to a gene: 3. CDR3 protein: CASSSGTSGRYTGELFF. For the CDR3, the DNA is TGCGCCAGCAGCTCCGGGACTAGCGGGAGGTACACCGGGGAGCTGTTTTTT. The full variable domain, in which reference TRBV5-1 and TRBJ2-2 provide the parts outside the CDR3, is KAGVTQTPRYLIKTRGQQVTLSCSPISGHRSVSWYQQTPGQGLQFLFEYFSETQRNKGNFPGRFSGRQFSNSRSEMNVSTLELGDSALYLCASSSGTSGRYTGELFFGEGSRLTVL.

CDR3 amino acids: CASSLSGGPYEQYF. As DNA, the CDR3 is TGTGCCAGCAGTCTTAGCGGGGGGCCCTACGAGCAGTACTTC. The rearrangement uses TRBV9 and TRBJ2-7; 10 nucleotides line up with TRBD2. CDR3 length equals 14 residues. Looked up from germline, CDR1 is SGDLS and CDR2 is YYNGEE. Trimming at V came to 5 bases and at J to 2 bases, leaving 4 bases not matched to a gene.

This chain uses TRBV9 with TRBJ2-7; TRBD2 might be the D (5 bases). V lost 1 base and J 6 bases, leaving 17 bases between the germline ends. CDR1 is SGDLS, CDR2 YYNGEE, per germline. This CDR3 is 15 amino acids long. This CDR3 reads CASSVTGNVRGEQYF. The CDR3 coding sequence is TGTGCCAGCAGCGTAACCGGGAATGTACGTGGCGAGCAGTACTTC. Supplemented by reference TRBV9 and TRBJ2-7, the full variable domain reads DSGVTQTPKHLITATGQRVTLRCSPRSGDLSVYWYQQSLDQGLQFLIQYYNGEERAKGNILERFSAQQFPDLHSELNLSSLELGDSALYFCASSVTGNVRGEQYFGPGTRLTVT.

This clonotype appeared a few times. The chain links TRBV6-2 or TRBV6-3 to TRBJ2-1; 7 nucleotides align to TRBD2. The CDR3 runs 17 residues. Looked up from germline, CDR1 is MNHEY and CDR2 is SVGEGT. The J segment lost 1 base and the V segment lost 4 bases, leaving 10 bases of the junction unmatched. CDR3: CASSSPTSARSYNEQFF. In nucleotides, the CDR3 is TGTGCCAGCAGTTCCCCCACTAGCGCCCGATCCTACAATGAGCAGTTCTTC.

This clonotype was detected many times. The V gene is TRBV11-2, the J gene TRBJ1-1; no clear D. The CDR3 spans 11 residues. Trimming removed 3 bases from V and 4 bases from J, with 3 bases in between. Germline CDR1 reads SGHAT; CDR2 reads FQNNGV. In DNA form, the CDR3 reads TGTGCCAGCAGCTTCCTCACTGAAGCTTTCTTT. This gives the protein CASSFLTEAFF.

The chain joins TRBV10-1 to TRBJ2-1, with TRBD2 matching over 7 bases. This CDR3 has 16 amino acids. Germline CDR1 reads WNHNN; CDR2 reads SYGVQD (reference sequence). V lost 10 bases, J lost 9 bases, and 21 bases stayed unmatched. CDR3 amino acids: CATSKGQGRAWGEQFF. The CDR3 nucleotides read TGCGCCACTTCCAAAGGCCAAGGGAGGGCTTGGGGTGAGCAGTTCTTC.

There are a few counts of this clonotype. The chain has TRBV7-9 and TRBJ1-2, with 8 bases matching TRBD1. This CDR3 is 15 amino acids long. Per germline, CDR1 SEHNR and CDR2 FQNEAQ (reference sequence). V lost 4 bases to trimming and J lost 3 bases; unmatched junction nucleotides: 7. This chain's CDR3 is CASSSSGQGYYGYTF. The CDR3 bases are TGTGCCAGCAGCTCCTCTGGACAGGGATACTATGGCTACACCTTC.

V and J are TRBV30 and TRBJ2-3, with a tentative D call TRBD1 (7 bases). From germline, CDR1 is GTSNPN and CDR2 SVGIG (reference sequence). The CDR3 sequence is 20 residues long. V lost 0 bases, J lost 2 bases, and 27 bases lay in between. This CDR3 reads CAWSVVAGGLGGRITDTQYF. The CDR3 coding sequence is TGTGCCTGGAGTGTAGTAGCAGGGGGATTGGGGGGCCGCATCACAGATACGCAGTATTTT.

This clonotype was observed a few times. The rearrangement links TRBV11-2 to TRBJ1-3, with 9 nucleotides matching TRBD1. CDR1 is SGHAT and CDR2 is FQNNGV in the germline V gene. The CDR3 runs 16 residues. V trimming: 5 bases; J trimming: 3 bases; junction bases outside the gene matches: 8. The CDR3 DNA reads as TGTGCCAGCAGCACTCACAGGGGGCCGCGTGGAAACACCATATATTTT. Protein sequence: CASSTHRGPRGNTIYF.

Many counts were recorded for this clonotype. This rearrangement joins TRBV7-3 to TRBJ2-2; TRBD2 matches at 14 bases. CDR3 length: 17 amino acids. Germline CDR1 reads SGHTA; CDR2 reads FQGTGA. V lost 2 bases to trimming and J lost 6 bases; unmatched junction nucleotides: 5. CDR3 nucleotides: TGTGCCAGCAGCTTAGACGGGACTAGCGGGGGTTCCGGGGAGCTGTTTTTT. Encoded protein: CASSLDGTSGGSGELFF.

The genes are TRBV20-1 and TRBJ2-7; 11 bases are shared with TRBD2. Germline trimming cut 6 bases from V and 3 bases from J; bases unmatched to any gene: 7. Germline lookup yields CDR1 DFQATT and CDR2 SNEGSKA (reference sequence). The CDR3 spans 14 residues. Here the CDR3 reads CSAPTSGTRYEQYF. For the CDR3, the DNA is TGCAGTGCGCCGACTAGCGGGACCCGCTACGAGCAGTACTTC.

The sample holds a few counts of this clonotype. The V call is TRBV7-6, the J call TRBJ1-3; 7 nucleotides line up with TRBD1. Trimming took 6 bases from V and 1 from J; bases not matched to a gene: 9. The CDR3 loop spans 16 amino acids. Germline loops: CDR1 SGHVS, CDR2 FNYEAQ. Written as DNA, the CDR3 is TGTGCCAGCAGTCCGGGACAGCCTTTTTCTGGAAACACCATATATTTT. Translating gives CASSPGQPFSGNTIYF.

V and J are TRBV6-1 and TRBJ2-1, with 9 bases lining up with TRBD2. The CDR3 runs to 12 residues. With V trimmed by 10 bases and J by 7 bases, 5 bases remained unmatched. The germline V gene has CDR1 MNHNS and CDR2 SASEGT. The CDR3 is CATIAGVNEQFF. As DNA, the CDR3 is TGTGCCACCATAGCGGGAGTTAATGAGCAGTTCTTC.

This clonotype was seen a handful of times. The chain is built from TRBV18 and TRBJ2-7; D perhaps matches TRBD1 (6 bases). Trimming cost V 4 bases and J 3 bases, with 10 bases left between them. This CDR3 has 13 residues. CDR1 and CDR2 (germline): KGHSH, LQKENI. DNA for the CDR3: TGTGCCAGCTCACAAGGACAGCTCTACGAGCAGTACTTC. As protein: CASSQGQLYEQYF.

This rearrangement joins TRBV2 to TRBJ1-6; no definite D call. V was trimmed by 5 bases and J by 5 bases, leaving 7 bases between them. CDR1 is SNHLY and CDR2 is FYNNEI in the germline V gene. The CDR3 loop spans 13 amino acids. The DNA of the CDR3 is TGTGCCAGCAGTCCCCGGCATAATTCACCCCTCCACTTT. This codes for CASSPRHNSPLHF.

The rearrangement links TRBV28 to TRBJ1-5; D unresolved. This CDR3 contains 15 residues. Trimming stripped 7 bases from V and 2 bases from J, with 15 bases between. Germline V gene sequence: CDR1 MDHEN, CDR2 SYDVKM. This CDR3 reads CASNTDIRGNQPQHF. CDR3 nucleotide sequence: TGTGCCAGCAATACCGACATTAGAGGCAATCAGCCCCAGCATTTT.

This clonotype was observed at least ten times. The V gene is TRBV6-1, the J gene TRBJ2-7; 7 bases line up with TRBD2. The CDR3 is made up of 15 amino acids. J gave up 5 bases and V 4 bases, and 11 bases lay outside the gene matches. Germline V gene lookup returns CDR1 MNHNS and CDR2 SASEGT. In nucleotides, the CDR3 is TGTGCCAGCAGTGGCCCGTGGGGGGGATCGAACGAGCAGTACTTC. Translated: CASSGPWGGSNEQYF.

With respect to this clonotype: This may come from a read error, since a much larger clone is one base off. The chain joins TRBV12-3 or TRBV12-4 to TRBJ2-1, with 14 bases identical to TRBD2. This CDR3 has 15 amino acids. Unmatched junction bases numbered 7, after V lost 7 bases and J lost 8 bases. CDR3 loop: CASTGTSGRGHEQFF. Here the CDR3 DNA reads TGTGCCAGCACCGGGACTAGCGGGAGAGGGCATGAGCAGTTCTTC.

This clonotype was counted ten times or more. This sequence joins TRBV11-2 and TRBJ2-7, with 10 bases that match TRBD1. In germline, CDR1 is SGHAT, CDR2 FQNNGV. This CDR3 region has 19 residues. Losses at the gene ends were 1 base for V and 3 bases for J; bases not matched to a gene: 15. CDR3 bases: TGTGCCAGCAGCTTAGGGTTCCGGGACAGGGGTCGCATAGTCTACGAGCAGTACTTC. Amino acid sequence: CASSLGFRDRGRIVYEQYF.

CDR3 coding DNA: TGTGCCACTATACAGGGGTACAATCAGCCCCAGCATTTT. Protein product: CATIQGYNQPQHF. V usage is TRBV6-1 and J usage is TRBJ1-5, with TRBD1 matching 7 bases. Germline V gene sequence: CDR1 MNHNS, CDR2 SASEGT. The length of the CDR3 is 13 residues. The V gene end was trimmed by 10 bases and the J gene end by 3 bases; junction bases not matched to a gene: 6.

This clonotype has at least ten counts. The V gene is TRBV11-2, the J gene TRBJ2-7, with 9 bases aligning to TRBD1. Unmatched junction bases numbered 7, after V lost 4 bases and J lost 3 bases. CDR3 size: 15 residues. CDR1 SGHAT and CDR2 FQNNGV come from the germline V gene. CDR3: CASSSPGTGIYEQYF. For the CDR3, the DNA is TGTGCCAGCAGCTCCCCCGGGACAGGGATCTACGAGCAGTACTTC.

The chain combines TRBV19 with TRBJ1-1, with TRBD1 identical over 8 bases. With V trimmed by 2 bases and J by 4 bases, 9 bases remained unmatched. The germline V gene has CDR1 LNHDA and CDR2 SQIVND (reference sequence). The CDR3 has 16 amino acids. CDR3 sequence: CASSIRQGRISTEAFF. As DNA, the CDR3 is TGTGCCAGTAGTATACGACAGGGGAGGATCTCCACTGAAGCTTTCTTT.

This clonotype was seen many times. This chain joins TRBV18 and TRBJ2-2; 9 bases are shared with TRBD1. The CDR3 runs 14 residues. The V and J ends lost 8 bases and 4 bases, in that order; junction bases with no gene match: 5. Germline V gives CDR1 KGHSH, CDR2 LQKENI. DNA of the CDR3: TGTGCCAGCAGTCCGGGACAGGGCACCGGGGAGCTGTTTTTT. Translation: CASSPGQGTGELFF.

This clonotype is a singleton in its sample. The rearrangement uses TRBV19 and TRBJ1-2; possible D gene TRBD1, 5 bases. The CDR3 is made up of 13 amino acids. The V and J ends lost 3 bases and 4 bases respectively, with 9 bases between them. The germline V gene encodes CDR1 LNHDA and CDR2 SQIVND (reference sequence). CDR3 loop: CASSMQGGYGYTF. CDR3 sequence (DNA): TGTGCCAGTAGTATGCAGGGCGGCTATGGCTACACCTTC.

There are many counts of this clonotype. This chain's CDR3 is CASSGQASSYEQYF. CDR3 in DNA: TGCGCCAGCAGTGGACAGGCTAGCTCCTACGAGCAGTACTTC. V is TRBV5-1 and J is TRBJ2-7, with 7 bases identical to TRBD1. This CDR3 region has 14 residues. The V segment lost 5 bases and the J segment 0 bases; nucleotides outside the gene matches: 5. Per germline, CDR1 SGHRS and CDR2 YFSETQ.

This clonotype has only a few counts. The V and J genes are TRBV7-6 and TRBJ2-1; 8 nucleotides align to TRBD2. Unmatched junction bases numbered 3, after V lost 1 base and J lost 4 bases. This CDR3 is built from 15 residues. CDR1 is SGHVS and CDR2 is FNYEAQ in the germline V gene. The CDR3 DNA follows: TGTGCCAGCAGCTTAGTAGCGGGGCTTTACAATGAGCAGTTCTTC. Its protein is CASSLVAGLYNEQFF.

This clonotype appeared a few times. This rearrangement joins TRBV7-3 to TRBJ2-3; no firm D call. The CDR3 is 13 amino acids. With 3 bases removed from V and 7 bases from J, the gap between germline ends came to 11 bases. CDR1 SGHTA and CDR2 FQGTGA come from the germline V gene. The CDR3 region is CASSFQPQNTQYF. The CDR3 DNA sequence: TGTGCCAGCAGCTTTCAACCACAGAATACGCAGTATTTT.

This clonotype was observed a handful of times. CDR3 residues: CASSFGSRRFNTQYF. CDR3 bases: TGTGCCAGCAGTTTCGGGTCCCGGAGATTTAATACGCAGTATTTT. V gene TRBV12-3 or TRBV12-4 combines with J gene TRBJ2-3; D uncertain. The ends were cut back, 3 bases at V and 7 bases at J, with 17 bases in the middle. The CDR3 runs to 15 residues.

The chain combines TRBV12-3 or TRBV12-4 with TRBJ2-7, with D hard to call. CDR3 length: 13 residues. V was shortened by 6 bases and J by 2 bases, with 11 bases between the two germline ends. CDR3 sequence reads: CASRPRLAYEQYF. The CDR3 DNA follows: TGTGCCAGCAGGCCGAGACTTGCCTACGAGCAGTACTTC.

This clonotype showed up many times. V and J are TRBV7-2 and TRBJ2-5; D uncertain. The length of the CDR3 is 14 residues. CDR1 and CDR2 from the germline V gene are SGHTA and FQGNSA. V was trimmed by 2 bases and J by 7 bases, leaving 14 bases between them. CDR3 protein: CASSLLGPKGTQYF. In DNA, the CDR3 is TGTGCCAGCAGCTTACTCGGGCCAAAAGGGACCCAGTACTTC.

In this sample, this clonotype turned up many times. The V and J genes are TRBV2 and TRBJ2-1; the D gene could be TRBD1 or TRBD2 (5 bases each). CDR1 SNHLY and CDR2 FYNNEI come from the germline V gene. Trimming left V 10 bases short and J 9 bases short, with 13 bases between. This CDR3 spans 11 amino acids. The CDR3 DNA reads TGTGCCACCCTCACTGGGGGTGAGCAGTTCTTC. Encoded protein: CATLTGGEQFF.

This chain connects TRBV11-2 to TRBJ2-7; TRBD1 agrees at 9 bases. V lost 5 bases, J lost 3 bases, and 11 bases stayed unmatched. Germline V gene data show CDR1 as SGHAT and CDR2 as FQNNGV. This CDR3 is 16 amino acids long. In DNA form, the CDR3 reads TGTGCCAGCAGCCCGTCTGGGACAGGGTGGGACTACGAGCAGTACTTC. Its protein product is CASSPSGTGWDYEQYF.